One sample yielded the 15 T cell receptor beta chains listed below, sequenced in a study of T cell changes during pregnancy in multiple sclerosis. TCRdb keeps only in-frame clones here, not all; method: immunoSEQ multiplex PCR. This sample has 55,000 to 70,000 clones, with roughly 93% found just once. The source material was peripheral blood, sampled after pregnancy. These receptors were taken from a female donor with multiple sclerosis, enrolled in a pregnancy study.

CDR3 DNA sequence: TGTGCCAGCAAATCACTAGCGGGGTTCTACGAGCAGTACTTC. Translated: CASKSLAGFYEQYF. The V and J genes are TRBV27 and TRBJ2-7; 10 nucleotides align to TRBD2. The J segment lost 3 bases and the V segment lost 7 bases, leaving 6 bases of the junction unmatched. The CDR3 covers 14 residues. Germline V gene sequence: CDR1 MNHEY, CDR2 SMNVEV (reference sequence).

The chain has TRBV5-6 and TRBJ1-4, with a tentative D call TRBD1 (6 bases). Per the germline V gene, CDR1 is SGHDT and CDR2 is YYEEEE. The CDR3 contains 14 residues. V dropped 0 bases and J dropped 5 bases, with 8 bases sitting between them. The CDR3 coding sequence is TGTGCCAGCAGCTTGGGGACAGTCAATGAAAAACTGTTTTTT. It translates to CASSLGTVNEKLFF.

The chain is built from TRBV19 and TRBJ2-3; perhaps TRBD2 as D (6 bases). CDR3 length equals 15 residues. V was shortened by 2 bases and J by 4 bases, with 13 bases between the two germline ends. Germline V gene data show CDR1 as LNHDA and CDR2 as SQIVND (reference sequence). CDR3 bases: TGTGCCAGTAGTATAAGAATCCCGGGAGCAGATACGCAGTATTTT. It codes for CASSIRIPGADTQYF.

This rearrangement joins TRBV10-3 to TRBJ1-6; D gene ambiguous. V lost 4 bases and J 5 bases, leaving 6 bases between the germline ends. The CDR3 totals 13 residues. Germline V CDR1 and CDR2: ENHRY, SYGVKD. The CDR3 protein is CAISGQDNSPLHF. The CDR3 DNA reads as TGTGCCATCAGTGGGCAGGATAATTCACCCCTCCACTTT.

The J gene is TRBJ2-1, the V gene TRBV11-3; TRBD2 matches at 16 bases. After removal of 5 bases from V and 6 bases from J, the junction contained 10 bases not matched to a gene. Per germline, CDR1 SGHNT and CDR2 YENEEA. The CDR3 is made up of 18 amino acids. CDR3 in DNA: TGTGCCAGCAGCGCGGGACTAGCGGGAGGGCCGGGGGGCAATGAGCAGTTCTTC. Amino acid sequence: CASSAGLAGGPGGNEQFF.

The V gene is TRBV19, the J gene TRBJ1-5, with 7 nucleotides matching TRBD1. Germline V lookup: CDR1 LNHDA, CDR2 SQIVND (reference sequence). The CDR3 is made up of 15 amino acids. V lost 6 bases and J lost 6; bases outside the gene matches: 11. CDR3 nucleotide sequence: TGTGCCAGTAGCAAGACAGGGCAATTGGGTCAGCCCCAGCATTTT. Translation gives CASSKTGQLGQPQHF.

This chain links TRBV18 with TRBJ2-7; 11 nucleotides line up with TRBD2. The CDR3 runs to 18 residues. The germline CDR1 and CDR2 sequences are KGHSH and LQKENI. V gave up 0 bases and J gave up 7 bases; unmatched junction bases: 14. Written as DNA, the CDR3 is TGTGCCAGCTCACCACCACTAGCGGGAGTACCGACCGTAGGGGAGCAGTACTTC. This sequence encodes CASSPPLAGVPTVGEQYF.

The chain uses TRBV12-5 and TRBJ1-5; D possibly corresponds to TRBD1 (5 bases). CDR3 length: 15 amino acids. V was trimmed by 7 bases and J by 0 bases, leaving 13 bases between them. Germline-derived CDR1 and CDR2 are LGHNT and FRNRAP. DNA for the CDR3: TGTGCTAGTGCTCCTGACGGACATAGCAATCAGCCCCAGCATTTT. It yields the protein CASAPDGHSNQPQHF.

A single count supports this clone. The chain uses TRBV6-1 and TRBJ2-3; 13 bases match TRBD2. The CDR3 consists of 15 residues. Germline V gene sequence: CDR1 MNHNS, CDR2 SASEGT. Trimming removed 3 bases from V and 7 bases from J; junction bases left unmatched: 4. CDR3 loop: CASSEGLAGTYTQYF. The CDR3 coding sequence is TGTGCCAGCAGTGAGGGACTAGCGGGAACCTATACGCAGTATTTT.

The chain is built from TRBV4-3 and TRBJ2-2; 8 nucleotides align to TRBD2. The CDR3 totals 18 residues. J was trimmed by 0 bases and V by 0 bases; bases with no gene match: 6. Germline lookup yields CDR1 LGHNA and CDR2 YSLEER. CDR3 nucleotide sequence: TGCGCCAGCAGCCAAGATACGGCGGGAGGAACGAACACCGGGGAGCTGTTTTTT. This translates into CASSQDTAGGTNTGELFF.

The CDR3 nucleotides are TGTGCCAGCAGCTTAGGCAGGGGACCCCCCTACGAGCAGTACTTC. Translation gives CASSLGRGPPYEQYF. The chain joins TRBV11-2 to TRBJ2-7; TRBD1 might be the D (6 bases). This CDR3 is 15 amino acids long. With 1 base removed from V and 2 bases from J, the gap between germline ends came to 12 bases. CDR1 is SGHAT and CDR2 is FQNNGV in the germline V gene. Looking up the rest from reference TRBV11-2 and TRBJ2-7 gives the full variable domain: EAGVAQSPRYKIIEKRQSVAFWCNPISGHATLYWYQQILGQGPKLLIQFQNNGVVDDSQLPKDRFSAERLKGVDSTLKIQPAKLEDSAVYLCASSLGRGPPYEQYFGPGTRLTVT.

This chain uses TRBV28 with TRBJ2-7; TRBD2 matches 10 bases. Germline V lookup: CDR1 MDHEN, CDR2 SYDVKM. The CDR3 sequence is 15 residues long. V lost 10 bases, J lost 6 bases, and 15 bases stayed unmatched. Written as DNA, the CDR3 is TGTGCCACCACCAATAGCGTAGCGGGAGGAGCCGAGCAGTACTTC. The encoded protein is CATTNSVAGGAEQYF.

This chain links TRBV15 with TRBJ2-3; TRBD2 is a possible D gene (6 bases). The germline V and J ends were trimmed by 3 bases and 1 base, with 14 bases remaining between them. The CDR3 loop spans 16 amino acids. CDR1 and CDR2 from the germline V gene are LNHNV and YYDKDF (reference sequence). Here the CDR3 DNA reads TGTGCCACCAGCAGCTACCGGGACTTCCGCACAGATACGCAGTATTTT. Its protein product is CATSSYRDFRTDTQYF.

The chain is built from TRBV7-6 and TRBJ1-5; TRBD1 might be the D (6 bases). The V end was cut by 5 bases, the J end by 4 bases, with 21 bases between. This CDR3 is built from 17 residues. Germline loops: CDR1 SGHVS, CDR2 FNYEAQ. Written as DNA, the CDR3 is TGTGCCAGCAGCAGGGGGGGTTTTGGAGAATATAATCAGCCCCAGCATTTT. Its protein is CASSRGGFGEYNQPQHF.

The chain joins TRBV11-2 to TRBJ2-2; 15 bases line up with TRBD2. The CDR3 has 17 residues. In germline, CDR1 is SGHAT, CDR2 FQNNGV. Germline trimming cut 6 bases from V and 4 bases from J; bases unmatched to any gene: 6. The CDR3 DNA reads as TGTGCCAGCAGGCCCGGACTAGCGGGAGGGCCCACCGGGGAGCTGTTTTTT. As protein: CASRPGLAGGPTGELFF.